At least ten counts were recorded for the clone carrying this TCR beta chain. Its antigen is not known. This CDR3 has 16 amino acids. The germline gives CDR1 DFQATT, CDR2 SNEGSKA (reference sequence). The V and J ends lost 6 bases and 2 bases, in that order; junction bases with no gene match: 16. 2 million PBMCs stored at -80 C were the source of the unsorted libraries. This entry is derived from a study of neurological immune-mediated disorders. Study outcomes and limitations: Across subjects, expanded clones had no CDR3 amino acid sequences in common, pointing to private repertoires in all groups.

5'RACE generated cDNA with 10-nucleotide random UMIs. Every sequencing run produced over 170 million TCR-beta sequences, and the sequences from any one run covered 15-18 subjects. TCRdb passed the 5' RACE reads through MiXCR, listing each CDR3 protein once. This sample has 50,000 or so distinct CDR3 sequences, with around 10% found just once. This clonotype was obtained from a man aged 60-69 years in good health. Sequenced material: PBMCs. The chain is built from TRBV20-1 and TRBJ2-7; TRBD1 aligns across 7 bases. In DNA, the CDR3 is TGCAGTGCCTTAAACCGTCTAGAAGACAGGGCCTACGAGCAGTACTTC. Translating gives CSALNRLEDRAYEQYF.